The rows below give T cell receptor beta chains drawn from one sample of a study of regulatory T cells in long-lasting Graves disease. TCRdb re-called the multiplex PCR reads with MiXCR, one entry per CDR3 protein. The table includes 620,000 or so distinct CDR3 sequences, around 15% detected once. The same sample was also studied in work on T cells in Graves' hyperthyroidism and ophthalmopathy.

Material: peripheral blood mononuclear cells (PBMCs), obtained at new diagnosis, from a patient treated with antithyroid drugs. These TCRs come from a woman aged 25-40 years with Graves disease. Both conserved end residues are part of each CDR3. A D gene is named only where the DNA matches it firmly. A row's size may be missing; if present it is once, few, many or a size class.

v_gene: TRBV11-2
d_gene: -
abundance: many
j_gene: TRBJ1-4
CDR3aa: CASSFTRGEKLFF
CDR3nt: TGTGCCAGCAGCTTCACGCGGGGGGAAAAACTGTTTTTT

v_gene: TRBV6-2/TRBV6-3
d_gene: TRBD2
abundance: -
j_gene: TRBJ2-1
CDR3aa: CASRWIAGTYNEQFF
CDR3nt: TGTGCCAGCAGGTGGATAGCGGGAACCTACAATGAGCAGTTCTTC

v_gene: TRBV18
d_gene: -
abundance: few
j_gene: TRBJ1-1
CDR3aa: CASSPTHDTEAFF
CDR3nt: TGTGCCAGCTCACCAACCCATGACACTGAAGCTTTCTTT

v_gene: TRBV12-3/TRBV12-4
d_gene: -
abundance: -
j_gene: TRBJ1-3
CDR3aa: CASASGNTIYF
CDR3nt: TGTGCCAGCGCCTCTGGAAACACCATATATTTT

v_gene: TRBV5-1
d_gene: TRBD1
abundance: many
j_gene: TRBJ1-6
CDR3aa: CASSWTGENNSPLHF
CDR3nt: TGCGCCAGCAGCTGGACAGGGGAGAATAATTCACCCCTCCACTTT

v_gene: TRBV6-1
d_gene: TRBD1
abundance: many
j_gene: TRBJ2-7
CDR3aa: CASSGTVYEQYF
CDR3nt: TGTGCCAGCAGCGGGACAGTCTACGAGCAGTACTTC

v_gene: TRBV2
d_gene: TRBD1
abundance: many
j_gene: TRBJ1-5
CDR3aa: CASRDRVSNQPQHF
CDR3nt: TGTGCCAGCAGGGACAGGGTGAGCAATCAGCCCCAGCATTTT

v_gene: TRBV29-1
d_gene: -
abundance: -
j_gene: TRBJ1-4
CDR3aa: CSVVRGEKLFF
CDR3nt: TGCAGCGTTGTTCGAGGAGAAAAACTGTTTTTT

v_gene: TRBV19
d_gene: TRBD2
abundance: few
j_gene: TRBJ2-3
CDR3aa: CASRDIGRVTQYF
CDR3nt: TGTGCCAGTAGGGACATCGGGAGGGTGACGCAGTATTTT

v_gene: TRBV18
d_gene: -
abundance: -
j_gene: TRBJ2-2
CDR3aa: CASSPLSDTGELFF
CDR3nt: TGTGCCAGCTCACCACTATCTGACACCGGGGAGCTGTTTTTT

v_gene: TRBV6-1
d_gene: TRBD2
abundance: few
j_gene: TRBJ2-4
CDR3aa: CASTPGLGDKNIQYF
CDR3nt: TGTGCCAGCACCCCGGGACTAGGTGACAAAAACATTCAGTACTTC

v_gene: TRBV7-9
d_gene: -
abundance: few
j_gene: TRBJ2-4
CDR3aa: CASSLGGIDIQYF
CDR3nt: TGTGCCAGCAGCTTAGGCGGGATCGACATTCAGTACTTC

v_gene: TRBV19
d_gene: -
abundance: -
j_gene: TRBJ2-4
CDR3aa: CASSEPRDIQYF
CDR3nt: TGTGCCAGTAGTGAACCCAGGGACATTCAGTACTTC

v_gene: TRBV18
d_gene: -
abundance: -
j_gene: TRBJ2-2
CDR3aa: CASSPDGTTNAGELFF
CDR3nt: TGTGCCAGCTCACCGGACGGGACAACCAACGCCGGGGAGCTGTTTTTT

v_gene: TRBV20-1
d_gene: TRBD2
abundance: -
j_gene: TRBJ2-3
CDR3aa: CSARTSGAARLPDTQYF
CDR3nt: TGCAGTGCGCGGACTAGCGGGGCCGCTCGGCTCCCAGATACGCAGTATTTT

v_gene: TRBV2
d_gene: TRBD1
abundance: many
j_gene: TRBJ1-6
CDR3aa: CASSSGGRRNSPLHF
CDR3nt: TGTGCCAGTAGTTCAGGGGGCAGGAGGAATTCACCCCTCCACTTT

v_gene: TRBV7-6
d_gene: -
abundance: many
j_gene: TRBJ1-5
CDR3aa: CASSFQQNQPQHF
CDR3nt: TGTGCCAGCAGCTTCCAGCAGAATCAGCCCCAGCATTTT

v_gene: TRBV5-6
d_gene: -
abundance: -
j_gene: TRBJ1-5
CDR3aa: CASSRNYQPQHF
CDR3nt: TGTGCCAGCAGCCGGAATTATCAGCCCCAGCATTTT

v_gene: TRBV7-9
d_gene: -
abundance: many
j_gene: TRBJ1-2
CDR3aa: CARLRETTYGYTF
CDR3nt: TGTGCCAGACTCAGGGAGACGACCTATGGCTACACCTTC

v_gene: TRBV11-2
d_gene: -
abundance: few
j_gene: TRBJ2-7
CDR3aa: CASSFRTSDGKDYEQYF
CDR3nt: TGTGCCAGCAGCTTTCGGACCAGCGACGGGAAAGACTACGAGCAGTACTTC

v_gene: TRBV5-1
d_gene: -
abundance: few
j_gene: TRBJ2-2
CDR3aa: CASTSIGGLGELFF
CDR3nt: TGTGCCAGCACCTCAATTGGGGGGTTGGGGGAGCTGTTTTTT

v_gene: TRBV20-1
d_gene: TRBD1
abundance: few
j_gene: TRBJ2-5
CDR3aa: CSRTGKETQYF
CDR3nt: TGCAGCCGGACAGGGAAAGAGACCCAGTACTTC

v_gene: TRBV20-1
d_gene: -
abundance: few
j_gene: TRBJ2-5
CDR3aa: CSAPDSFFQETQYF
CDR3nt: TGCAGTGCCCCGGACAGTTTTTTCCAAGAGACCCAGTACTTC

v_gene: TRBV28
d_gene: -
abundance: many
j_gene: TRBJ2-7
CDR3aa: CASSSPSGSSYEQYF
CDR3nt: TGTGCCAGCAGTTCCCCCTCAGGGAGCTCCTACGAGCAGTACTTC

v_gene: TRBV28
d_gene: TRBD1
abundance: many
j_gene: TRBJ1-1
CDR3aa: CASSPGQDRTEAFF
CDR3nt: TGTGCCAGCAGCCCTGGACAGGATAGAACTGAAGCTTTCTTT

v_gene: TRBV19
d_gene: -
abundance: few
j_gene: TRBJ2-5
CDR3aa: CATRGGNRQETQYF
CDR3nt: TGTGCCACCCGAGGGGGGAACCGCCAAGAGACCCAGTACTTC

v_gene: TRBV27
d_gene: -
abundance: -
j_gene: TRBJ2-7
CDR3aa: CASSLDQFGSYEQYF
CDR3nt: TGTGCCAGCAGTTTAGACCAGTTCGGCTCCTACGAGCAGTACTTC

v_gene: TRBV7-9
d_gene: -
abundance: -
j_gene: TRBJ1-2
CDR3aa: CASSIGTEEIGGYTF
CDR3nt: TGTGCCAGCAGTATAGGGACCGAGGAGATTGGGGGCTACACCTTC

v_gene: TRBV5-6
d_gene: -
abundance: -
j_gene: TRBJ1-3
CDR3aa: CASSLDPDPGNTIYF
CDR3nt: TGTGCCAGCAGCTTGGATCCAGACCCTGGAAACACCATATATTTT

v_gene: TRBV18
d_gene: -
abundance: few
j_gene: TRBJ2-5
CDR3aa: CASSPPEETQYF
CDR3nt: TGTGCCAGCTCACCACCTGAAGAGACCCAGTACTTC

v_gene: TRBV6-1
d_gene: TRBD1
abundance: few
j_gene: TRBJ1-6
CDR3aa: CASSKGTGGSPLHF
CDR3nt: TGTGCCAGCAGTAAAGGGACAGGGGGTTCACCCCTCCACTTT

v_gene: TRBV7-9
d_gene: -
abundance: few
j_gene: TRBJ2-5
CDR3aa: CASSFTHGETQYF
CDR3nt: TGTGCCAGCAGCTTCACACACGGAGAGACCCAGTACTTC

v_gene: TRBV2
d_gene: -
abundance: many
j_gene: TRBJ2-1
CDR3aa: CASSEGGYPSYNEQFF
CDR3nt: TGTGCCAGCAGTGAAGGAGGTTACCCCTCCTACAATGAGCAGTTCTTC

v_gene: TRBV28
d_gene: TRBD1
abundance: -
j_gene: TRBJ2-7
CDR3aa: CASRGSGQGSFLAYF
CDR3nt: TGTGCCAGCAGGGGGTCGGGACAGGGCTCCTTTCTTGCGTACTTC

v_gene: TRBV7-2
d_gene: TRBD2
abundance: -
j_gene: TRBJ2-7
CDR3aa: CASGGGTSGSSYEQYF
CDR3nt: TGTGCCAGCGGGGGGGGGACTAGCGGGAGCTCCTACGAGCAGTACTTC

v_gene: TRBV27
d_gene: -
abundance: many
j_gene: TRBJ2-7
CDR3aa: CASKSVGKYYEQYF
CDR3nt: TGTGCCAGCAAGTCCGTCGGGAAATACTACGAGCAGTACTTC

v_gene: TRBV27
d_gene: -
abundance: -
j_gene: TRBJ1-4
CDR3aa: CASSLEVGPGKLFF
CDR3nt: TGTGCCAGCAGTTTAGAGGTGGGGCCGGGAAAACTGTTTTTT

v_gene: TRBV20-1
d_gene: TRBD2
abundance: -
j_gene: TRBJ2-7
CDR3aa: CSGYEGAGGSYEQYF
CDR3nt: TGCAGTGGCTATGAGGGAGCGGGAGGGTCCTACGAGCAGTACTTC

v_gene: TRBV5-1
d_gene: TRBD1
abundance: many
j_gene: TRBJ1-1
CDR3aa: CASSGQGANTEAFF
CDR3nt: TGCGCCAGCAGCGGTCAGGGGGCGAACACTGAAGCTTTCTTT

v_gene: TRBV28
d_gene: TRBD2
abundance: few
j_gene: TRBJ2-7
CDR3aa: CASSIVAGGPYEQYF
CDR3nt: TGTGCCAGCAGTATAGTAGCGGGAGGGCCCTACGAGCAGTACTTC

v_gene: TRBV6-1
d_gene: -
abundance: many
j_gene: TRBJ1-1
CDR3aa: CASNVQGPGGWNTEAFF
CDR3nt: TGTGCCAGCAACGTCCAGGGACCCGGAGGTTGGAACACTGAAGCTTTCTTT

v_gene: TRBV2
d_gene: -
abundance: many
j_gene: TRBJ2-7
CDR3aa: CASSDYRERYEQYF
CDR3nt: TGTGCCAGCAGTGACTACAGGGAAAGGTACGAGCAGTACTTC

v_gene: TRBV2
d_gene: -
abundance: many
j_gene: TRBJ1-2
CDR3aa: CASVGKGVLYGYTF
CDR3nt: TGTGCCAGCGTTGGTAAAGGGGTCCTCTACGGCTACACCTTC

v_gene: TRBV3-1
d_gene: -
abundance: many
j_gene: TRBJ1-1
CDR3aa: CASSLLSGPTEAFF
CDR3nt: TGTGCCAGCAGCCTTCTTTCAGGGCCCACTGAAGCTTTCTTT

v_gene: TRBV6-1
d_gene: -
abundance: few
j_gene: TRBJ1-1
CDR3aa: CASVELQGRGRTEAFF
CDR3nt: TGTGCCAGCGTTGAGTTGCAGGGGAGGGGGAGGACTGAAGCTTTCTTT